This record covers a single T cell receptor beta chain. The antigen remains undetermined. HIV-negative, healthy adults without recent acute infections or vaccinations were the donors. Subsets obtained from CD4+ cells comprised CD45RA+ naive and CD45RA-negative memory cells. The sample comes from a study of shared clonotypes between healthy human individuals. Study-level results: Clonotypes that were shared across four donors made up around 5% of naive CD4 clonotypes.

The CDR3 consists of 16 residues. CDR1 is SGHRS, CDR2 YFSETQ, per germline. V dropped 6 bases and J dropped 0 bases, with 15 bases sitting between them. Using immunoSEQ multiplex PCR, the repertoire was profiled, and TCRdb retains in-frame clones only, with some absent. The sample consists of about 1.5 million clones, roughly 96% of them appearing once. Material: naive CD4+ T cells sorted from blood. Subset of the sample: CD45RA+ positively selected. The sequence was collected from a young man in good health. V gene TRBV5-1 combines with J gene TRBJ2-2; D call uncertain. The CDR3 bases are TGCGCCAGCATGTGGGATACTACCCCGAACACCGGGGAGCTGTTTTTT. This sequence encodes CASMWDTTPNTGELFF.